What follows is one TCR beta chain and its context. Sequencing used immunoSEQ multiplex PCR; TCRdb keeps in-frame clones, though not all of them. The table lists around 15,000 clones, around 93% of them singletons, with approximately 2% in the top ten. Time point described: recipient sample about 28 days before transplant, after cytoreduction. The source of the sample is a study of T cell clonotyping in hematopoietic cell transplantation. The CDR3 loop spans 14 amino acids. The germline V gene has CDR1 MNHEY and CDR2 SVGAGI. With V trimmed by 6 bases and J by 2 bases, 7 bases remained unmatched. The input for sequencing was peripheral blood mononuclear cells, taken before stem cell transplant. The clonotype was recovered from a man between 18 and 29 years old with biphenotypic leukemia. Some clones in this sample may be carry-over from other donors' samples. The rearrangement joins TRBV6-5 to TRBJ2-7, with TRBD1 matching over 7 bases. The CDR3 nucleotides read TGTGCCAGCAGAACGACACAGGGGCCCTACGAGCAGTACTTC. Residues: CASRTTQGPYEQYF.